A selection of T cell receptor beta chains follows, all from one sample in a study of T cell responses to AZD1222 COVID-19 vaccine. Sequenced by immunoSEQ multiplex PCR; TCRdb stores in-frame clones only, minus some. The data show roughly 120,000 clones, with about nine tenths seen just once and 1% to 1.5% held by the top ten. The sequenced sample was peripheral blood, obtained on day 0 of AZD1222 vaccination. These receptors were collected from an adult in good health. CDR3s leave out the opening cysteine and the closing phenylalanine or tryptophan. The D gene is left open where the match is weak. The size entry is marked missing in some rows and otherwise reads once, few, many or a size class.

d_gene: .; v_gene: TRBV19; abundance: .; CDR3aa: ASSVGAGIGYT
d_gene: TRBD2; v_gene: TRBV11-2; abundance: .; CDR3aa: ASSLVASGGGISYEQY
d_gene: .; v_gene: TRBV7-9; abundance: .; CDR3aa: ASSPPGGEQY
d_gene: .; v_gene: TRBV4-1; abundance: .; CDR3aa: ASSHRGGTEAF
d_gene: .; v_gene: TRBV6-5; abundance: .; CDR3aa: ASREGDSPLH
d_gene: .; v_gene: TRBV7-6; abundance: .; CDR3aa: ASSSISGSLVDEQF
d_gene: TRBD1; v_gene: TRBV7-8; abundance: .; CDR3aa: ASSLAEGQGGNIQY
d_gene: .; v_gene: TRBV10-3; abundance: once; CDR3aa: AISETAETQY
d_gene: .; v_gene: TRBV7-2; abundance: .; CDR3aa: ASSSSMHLSSYEQY
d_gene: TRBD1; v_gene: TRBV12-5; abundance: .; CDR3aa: ASGKDPTGRGQPQH
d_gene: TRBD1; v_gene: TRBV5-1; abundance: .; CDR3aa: ASSFTGTGTYEQY
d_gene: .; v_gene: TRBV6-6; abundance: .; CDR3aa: ASSYLDRENSPLH
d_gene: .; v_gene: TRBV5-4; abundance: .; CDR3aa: ASSFDRTSYLETQY
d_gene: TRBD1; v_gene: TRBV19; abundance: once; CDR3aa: ASSGTVHHYGYT
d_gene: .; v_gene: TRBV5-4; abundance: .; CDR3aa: ASSSDWGVVI
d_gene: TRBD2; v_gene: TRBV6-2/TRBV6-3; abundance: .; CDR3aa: ASSYSTLGTSGGVPDTQY
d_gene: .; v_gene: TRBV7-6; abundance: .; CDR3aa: ASSEDNSYNSPLH
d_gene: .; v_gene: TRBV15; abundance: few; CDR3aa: ATSIGGGYGYT
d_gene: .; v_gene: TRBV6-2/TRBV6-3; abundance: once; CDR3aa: ASSSGPPEAF
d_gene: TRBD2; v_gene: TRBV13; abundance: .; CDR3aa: ASSSAGGGGANYNEQF
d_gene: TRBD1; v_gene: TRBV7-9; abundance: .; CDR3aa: ASSSEGGVYTEAF
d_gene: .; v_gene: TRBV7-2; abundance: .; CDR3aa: ASSPGYLLETQY
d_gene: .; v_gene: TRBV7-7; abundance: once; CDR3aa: ASSLIPLKDNSPLH
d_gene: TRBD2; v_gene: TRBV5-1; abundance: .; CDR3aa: ASSSGAGVSYNEQF
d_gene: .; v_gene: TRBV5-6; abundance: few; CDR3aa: ASSLVKGWTNEKLF
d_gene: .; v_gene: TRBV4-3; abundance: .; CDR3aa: ASSQAHRENEQF
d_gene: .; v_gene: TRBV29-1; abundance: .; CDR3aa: SGHGLGNTIY
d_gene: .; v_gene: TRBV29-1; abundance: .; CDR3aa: SACIDGGELF
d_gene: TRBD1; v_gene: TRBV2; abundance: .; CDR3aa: ASKVGPLRQGSHEQY
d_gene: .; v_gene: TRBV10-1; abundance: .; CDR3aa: ASEVREGRNTEAF
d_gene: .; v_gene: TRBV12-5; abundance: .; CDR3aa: ASGLVVSLGHYGYT
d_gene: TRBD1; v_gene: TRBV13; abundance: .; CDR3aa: ASSQTDRAPYEQY
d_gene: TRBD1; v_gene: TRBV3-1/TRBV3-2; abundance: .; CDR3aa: ASSLRTTGRMNTEAF
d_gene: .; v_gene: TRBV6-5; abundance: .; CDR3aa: ASKQLSSGNTIY
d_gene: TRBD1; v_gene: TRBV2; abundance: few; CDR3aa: ASIRDRATEAF
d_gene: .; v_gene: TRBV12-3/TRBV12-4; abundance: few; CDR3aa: ASSGVNEKLF
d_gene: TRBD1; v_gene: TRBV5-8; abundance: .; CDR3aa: ASSFDRVVGAF
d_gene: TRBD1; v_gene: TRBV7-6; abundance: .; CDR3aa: ASSPRPPRTGDFRQF
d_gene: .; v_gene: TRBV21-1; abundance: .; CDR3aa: ASSSLGGPSLGSASEQY
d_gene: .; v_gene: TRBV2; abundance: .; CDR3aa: ASSERQYGEAF
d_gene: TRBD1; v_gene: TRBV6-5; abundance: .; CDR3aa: ASSAGQGVSEAF
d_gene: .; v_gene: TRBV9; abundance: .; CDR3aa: ASSDSPANYGYT
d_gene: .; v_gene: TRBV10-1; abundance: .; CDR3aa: ASSEVPGPNTEAF
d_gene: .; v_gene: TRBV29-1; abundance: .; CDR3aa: SVDQGSGYT
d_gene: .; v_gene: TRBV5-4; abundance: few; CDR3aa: ASSLGGTSYEQY
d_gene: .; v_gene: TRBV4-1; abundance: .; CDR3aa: ASSQEGVYGYT
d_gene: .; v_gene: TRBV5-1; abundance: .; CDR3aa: ASSLEPGKLWEQY
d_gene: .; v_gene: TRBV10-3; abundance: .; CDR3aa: AIGGGGGSAAF
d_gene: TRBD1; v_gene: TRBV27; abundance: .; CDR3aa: ASSFGQGNEKLF
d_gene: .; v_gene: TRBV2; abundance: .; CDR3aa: ASGENRPLEQF
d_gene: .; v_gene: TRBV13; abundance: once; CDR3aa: ASSLKLGNTIY
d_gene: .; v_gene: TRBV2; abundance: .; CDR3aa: ASQTTLGNYGYT
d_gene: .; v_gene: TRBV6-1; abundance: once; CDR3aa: ASSDGNRVLYGYT